This TCR beta chain derives from a study of T cells in localized non-small cell lung cancer. Germline assignment: CDR1 MDHEN and CDR2 SYDVKM. The CDR3 is 15 residues long. Between the trimmed V and J ends, which lost 5 bases and 8 bases, there was a span of 19 bases. Turning to this clone: Antigen unknown.

Method: immunoSEQ multiplex PCR; TCRdb's copy keeps in-frame clones and lacks some. Here the sample spans about 40,000 clones, about four fifths being singletons. Notes on the study in general: Because sequencing included only one region (of the tumor), heterogeneity remains possible.

The input for sequencing was peripheral blood mononuclear cells, taken before any cancer treatment. The origin of this receptor is a male donor aged 60 or over with stage II lung adenocarcinoma. The chain is built from TRBV28 and TRBJ2-1; D is undetermined. CDR3 coding DNA: TGTGCCAGCAGTCCCCCCATAAACCTAATCCATGAGCAGTTCTTC. Its translation is CASSPPINLIHEQFF.